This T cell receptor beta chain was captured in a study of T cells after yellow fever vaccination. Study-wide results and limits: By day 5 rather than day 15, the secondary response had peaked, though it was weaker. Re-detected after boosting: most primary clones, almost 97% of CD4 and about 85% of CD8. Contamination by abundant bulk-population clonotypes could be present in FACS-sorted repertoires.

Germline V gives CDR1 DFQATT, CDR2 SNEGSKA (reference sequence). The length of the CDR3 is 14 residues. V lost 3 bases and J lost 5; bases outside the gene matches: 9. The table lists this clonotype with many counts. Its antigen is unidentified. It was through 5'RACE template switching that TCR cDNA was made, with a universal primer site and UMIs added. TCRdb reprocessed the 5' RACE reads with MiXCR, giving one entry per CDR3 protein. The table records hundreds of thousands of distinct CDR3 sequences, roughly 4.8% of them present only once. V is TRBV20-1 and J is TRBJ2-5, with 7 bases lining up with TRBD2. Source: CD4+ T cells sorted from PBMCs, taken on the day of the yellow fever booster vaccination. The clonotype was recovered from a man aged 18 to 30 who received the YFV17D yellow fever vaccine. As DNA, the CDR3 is TGCAGTGCTAGGTCCGGACTAGATCGGGAGACCCAGTACTTC. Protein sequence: CSARSGLDRETQYF.